A single sample is the source of the 23 T cell receptor beta chains below, sequenced in a study of blood T cell repertoires in COVID-19 (dated by TCRdb to 2019 to 2021). The library was generated by the immunoSEQ multiplex PCR assay. The clones in this table, taken by TCRdb from immuneACCESS, are in-frame only. Not every clone is retained; where verified, under half of the shortfall comes from an unresolved V gene, and the cause of the rest is unknown. For this sample the table gives approximately 200,000 clones, of which about 85% were detected only once. Clones ranked in the top ten supply 2.5% to 3.5% of the sample. The specimen was peripheral blood. These TCRs come from a man aged 50 or older who had recovered from COVID-19.

The chain links TRBV2 to TRBJ2-5; D is uncertain. CDR3 length equals 13 residues. Trimming cost V 4 bases and J 5 bases, with 11 bases left between them. Germline V gives CDR1 SNHLY, CDR2 FYNNEI. The CDR3 nucleotides are TGTGCCAGCAGTGTTTCCCTTGTCGAGACCCAGTACTTC. This encodes CASSVSLVETQYF.

This chain links TRBV5-1 with TRBJ1-1; 8 bases are a match to TRBD1. This CDR3 spans 14 amino acids. Germline V gives CDR1 SGHRS, CDR2 YFSETQ. Trimming took 6 bases from V and 1 from J; bases not matched to a gene: 5. This CDR3 is CASTKQGGNTEAFF. Here the CDR3 DNA reads TGCGCCAGCACCAAACAGGGGGGGAACACTGAAGCTTTCTTT.

The chain couples TRBV27 to TRBJ2-7; 9 bases are a match to TRBD1. Per the germline V gene, CDR1 is MNHEY and CDR2 is SMNVEV (reference sequence). Trimming took 4 bases from V and 3 from J; bases not matched to a gene: 10. CDR3 size: 16 residues. The CDR3 loop is CASSSQPGQGIYEQYF. DNA of the CDR3: TGTGCCAGCAGTTCCCAGCCGGGACAGGGTATCTACGAGCAGTACTTC.

This clone was seen once. The V gene is TRBV7-9, the J gene TRBJ2-7, with a tentative D call TRBD1 (6 bases). Germline V gives CDR1 SEHNR, CDR2 FQNEAQ (reference sequence). This CDR3 has 17 residues. Trimming stripped 1 base from V and 2 bases from J, with 18 bases between. CDR3 in amino acids: CASSLDNVGTHTYEQYF. In DNA, the CDR3 is TGTGCCAGCAGCTTAGACAATGTCGGGACACATACCTACGAGCAGTACTTC.

This chain joins TRBV6-5 and TRBJ2-3; TRBD2 agrees at 9 bases. The CDR3 has 14 amino acids. CDR1 is MNHEY and CDR2 is SVGAGI in the germline V gene. The V segment lost 6 bases and the J segment 4 bases; nucleotides outside the gene matches: 5. CDR3 sequence reads: CASRPSGTPDTQYF. Written as DNA, the CDR3 is TGTGCCAGCAGGCCTAGCGGGACACCAGATACGCAGTATTTT.

The V and J genes are TRBV30 and TRBJ1-6; a weak D match, TRBD1 (5 bases). The V and J ends lost 3 bases and 11 bases respectively, with 17 bases between them. From germline, CDR1 is GTSNPN and CDR2 SVGIG (reference sequence). This CDR3 has 14 amino acids. CDR3 nucleotide sequence: TGTGCCTGGAGCCTGGGGCCCCCATTGACACCCCTCCACTTT. It yields the protein CAWSLGPPLTPLHF. The complete variable domain, with remaining parts taken from reference TRBV30 and TRBJ1-6, reads SQTIHQWPATLVQPVGSPLSLECTVEGTSNPNLYWYRQAAGRGLQLLFYSVGIGQISSEVPQNLSASRPQDRQFILSSKKLLLSDSGFYLCAWSLGPPLTPLHFGNGTRLTVT.

CDR3: CASSLNLAGGKETQYF. For the CDR3, the DNA is TGTGCCAGCAGTCTGAATCTAGCGGGAGGGAAAGAGACCCAGTACTTC. V gene TRBV28 combines with J gene TRBJ2-5, with 12 bases fitting TRBD2. The germline gives CDR1 MDHEN, CDR2 SYDVKM. The CDR3 is 16 residues long. V dropped 5 bases and J dropped 3; count of bases not matched to a gene: 7.

This chain connects TRBV28 to TRBJ2-3; D unclear. The germline V gene encodes CDR1 MDHEN and CDR2 SYDVKM. The CDR3 sequence is 14 residues long. V lost 7 bases to trimming and J lost 5 bases, with 16 bases between them. CDR3 nucleotides: TGTGCCAGCACTCCGTCAGGTGCAAGAGATACGCAGTATTTT. It encodes CASTPSGARDTQYF.

The gene calls are TRBV2 and TRBJ2-7; 7 bases are a match to TRBD2. The J segment lost 5 bases and the V segment lost 8 bases, leaving 12 bases of the junction unmatched. The germline V gene has CDR1 SNHLY and CDR2 FYNNEI. This CDR3 region has 14 residues. The CDR3 here is CASLLTSSSNEQYF. DNA for the CDR3: TGTGCCAGCCTTTTGACTAGCAGCAGTAACGAGCAGTACTTC.

The chain uses TRBV19 and TRBJ2-1; 8 positions match TRBD2. V lost 5 bases and J lost 7; bases outside the gene matches: 7. The CDR3 extends over 14 amino acids. CDR1 and CDR2 from the germline V gene are LNHDA and SQIVND (reference sequence). In nucleotides, the CDR3 is TGTGCCAGTAGTCTACGGGAGGGCCGAAATGAGCAGTTCTTC. This translates into CASSLREGRNEQFF.

This rearrangement joins TRBV19 to TRBJ1-5; 7 bases are shared with TRBD1. The V segment lost 2 bases and the J segment 2 bases; nucleotides outside the gene matches: 9. This CDR3 spans 17 amino acids. Germline loops: CDR1 LNHDA, CDR2 SQIVND (reference sequence). The CDR3 DNA follows: TGTGCCAGTAGTATAATAGGCACAGGGGTCGGCAATCAGCCCCAGCATTTT. Translating it yields CASSIIGTGVGNQPQHF.

V and J are TRBV3-1 (or the pseudogene TRBV3-2) and TRBJ1-4; D unclear. The ends were cut back, 1 base at V and 4 bases at J, with 10 bases in the middle. The CDR3 is 15 amino acids. Per the germline V gene, CDR1 is LGHDT and CDR2 is YNNKEL (reference sequence). The DNA of the CDR3 is TGTGCCAGCAGCCAAGGGCGCGGGAATAATGAAAAACTGTTTTTT. It yields the protein CASSQGRGNNEKLFF.

The table lists this clone with a few counts. This chain uses TRBV5-1 with TRBJ1-1; 7 nucleotides agree with TRBD1. J was trimmed by 3 bases and V by 1 base; bases with no gene match: 6. CDR1 and CDR2 from the germline V gene are SGHRS and YFSETQ. The CDR3 has 15 amino acids. The CDR3, as DNA: TGCGCCAGCAGCTTGATGACAGGGAGGTACACTGAAGCTTTCTTT. Its translation: CASSLMTGRYTEAFF.

This chain connects TRBV6-1 to TRBJ1-2, with D possibly TRBD1 on 6 matching bases. The V gene's germline CDR1 is MNHNS and CDR2 SASEGT. The CDR3 is 19 amino acids. Trimming took off 3 bases at V and 4 bases at J, with 27 bases between the two ends. CDR3 in amino acids: CASSESHHRVIALLYGYTF. DNA of the CDR3: TGTGCCAGCAGTGAGAGCCATCACAGGGTAATCGCCCTCCTCTATGGCTACACCTTC.

The chain couples TRBV19 to TRBJ2-7, with TRBD2 matching over 9 bases. Germline V CDR1 and CDR2: LNHDA, SQIVND (reference sequence). V lost 5 bases, J lost 3 bases, and 5 bases stayed unmatched. This CDR3 is built from 14 residues. CDR3 region: CASSQLLAGYEQYF. The CDR3 nucleotides read TGTGCCAGTAGTCAACTACTAGCGGGCTACGAGCAGTACTTC. Filled out from reference TRBV19 and TRBJ2-7, the complete variable domain reads DGGITQSPKYLFRKEGQNVTLSCEQNLNHDAMYWYRQDPGQGLRLIYYSQIVNDFQKGDIAEGYSVSREKKESFPLTVTSAQKNPTAFYLCASSQLLAGYEQYFGPGTRLTVT.

In this sample, this clone turned up once. The V and J genes are TRBV18 and TRBJ1-3; D is uncertain. The CDR3 covers 15 residues. The V and J ends lost 2 bases and 0 bases respectively, with 8 bases between them. Looked up from germline, CDR1 is KGHSH and CDR2 is LQKENI. The CDR3 here is CASSPDGYSGNTIYF. As DNA, the CDR3 is TGTGCCAGCTCACCAGACGGGTACTCTGGAAACACCATATATTTT. The whole variable domain, remainder taken from reference TRBV18 and TRBJ1-3, is NAGVMQNPRHLVRRRGQEARLRCSPMKGHSHVYWYRQLPEEGLKFMVYLQKENIIDESGMPKERFSAEFPKEGPSILRIQQVVRGDSAAYFCASSPDGYSGNTIYFGEGSWLTVV.

The count of this clone is one. The chain has TRBV18 and TRBJ2-1, with TRBD2 as a possible D gene (5 bases). Deletions cut 2 bases from V and 9 bases from J, with 8 bases between. This CDR3 spans 12 amino acids. The germline V gene encodes CDR1 KGHSH and CDR2 LQKENI. CDR3 residues: CASSPGEFEQFF. The CDR3 coding sequence is TGTGCCAGCTCACCAGGGGAGTTTGAGCAGTTCTTC.

The rearrangement links TRBV28 to TRBJ1-2, with 9 bases fitting TRBD1. Germline CDR1 MDHEN, CDR2 SYDVKM. The CDR3 runs to 15 residues. The V segment lost 6 bases and the J segment 3 bases; nucleotides outside the gene matches: 8. CDR3 sequence: CASRGGDREYYGYTF. Here the CDR3 DNA reads TGTGCCAGCAGAGGAGGGGACAGGGAGTACTATGGCTACACCTTC.

The chain combines TRBV24-1 with TRBJ2-1; 10 nucleotides line up with TRBD2. Germline V CDR1 and CDR2: KGHDR, SFDVKD. Losses at the gene ends were 5 bases for V and 3 bases for J; bases not matched to a gene: 0. The CDR3 loop spans 14 amino acids. The CDR3 DNA reads TGTGCCACCAGTGGACTAGCGGGCTACAATGAGCAGTTCTTC. Amino acid sequence: CATSGLAGYNEQFF.

The V and J genes are TRBV15 and TRBJ2-1; tentatively, D is TRBD1 (5 bases). CDR1 is LNHNV, CDR2 YYDKDF, per germline (reference sequence). V lost 4 bases and J 2 bases, leaving 15 bases between the germline ends. The CDR3 runs 16 residues. The CDR3 spells CATSTSRDMPYNEQFF. The CDR3 nucleotides read TGTGCCACCAGCACCTCCAGGGATATGCCCTACAATGAGCAGTTCTTC.

The chain recombines TRBV10-1 with TRBJ2-3; 9 nucleotides line up with TRBD1. The CDR3 length is 15 residues. J gave up 0 bases and V 6 bases, and 4 bases lay outside the gene matches. Germline-derived CDR1 and CDR2 are WNHNN and SYGVQD (reference sequence). The CDR3 loop is CASSTDRGSTDTQYF. The CDR3 coding sequence is TGCGCCAGCAGCACGGACAGGGGAAGCACAGATACGCAGTATTTT.

The genes are TRBV5-5 and TRBJ2-5, with 11 bases identical to TRBD1. The CDR3 runs to 13 residues. Germline values: CDR1 SGHKS, CDR2 YYEKEE (reference sequence). The trim removed 4 bases at V and 7 bases at J, leaving 3 bases unmatched. The CDR3 sequence is CASSRDRGGTQYF. CDR3 sequence (DNA): TGTGCCAGCAGCCGGGACAGGGGGGGGACCCAGTACTTC.

J is TRBJ2-6 and V is TRBV2, with D hard to call. Germline V lookup: CDR1 SNHLY, CDR2 FYNNEI. The CDR3 loop spans 13 amino acids. V was cut by 5 bases and J by 6 bases, with 8 bases left in between. The CDR3 sequence is CASSTLEANVLTF. The CDR3 region has the DNA TGTGCCAGCAGTACTTTAGAGGCCAACGTCCTGACTTTC.